This T cell receptor (beta chain) derives from a study of T cell clonality in common variable immunodeficiency. This clone was observed many times. Its antigen is unidentified. Coverage ceases 3 residues before the CDR3 finishes, and the germline J gene fills in the end. Study-wide results and limits: Fewer deletions and N-nucleotide insertions were reportedly seen in common variable immunodeficiency TCR beta sequences. CVID patient heterogeneity limited repertoire-clinical complication correlations.

V shed 6 bases and J shed 5 bases, with 17 bases lying between them. The CDR3 covers 14 residues. CDR1 DFQATT and CDR2 SNEGSKA come from the germline V gene (reference sequence). Assay used: immunoSEQ multiplex PCR; TCRdb lists only in-frame clones, some missing. The sample was found to contain tens of thousands of clones, and every one recurs. Most patients and controls had Caucasian heritage. The sequence came from a person aged 18 to 69 in good health. The chain recombines TRBV20-1 with TRBJ2-1, with D maybe TRBD1 (5 bases). Material for sequencing was peripheral blood mononuclear cells. The CDR3 DNA, read in part, is TGCAGTGCCACAGCAGGGTCTGCGGACAATGAG. The encoded protein is CSATAGSADNE. The whole CDR3 is CSATAGSADNEQFF.